The rows below give T cell receptor beta chains drawn from one sample of a study of cytomegalovirus exposure and HLA in healthy donors. The data were produced by immunoSEQ multiplex PCR, yet TCRdb's version contains in-frame clones alone and is incomplete. The sample has 95,000 or so clones, around 81% seen once; the top ten hold under 5.5%. Specimen: PBMCs. The receptors stem from a woman aged 70-85 years in good health and CMV-seropositive. CDR3s include the opening cysteine and the closing phenylalanine or tryptophan. Fields, in order: clone size, D gene, V gene, CDR3 length, J gene, CDR3 protein, CDR3 DNA. A D gene is named only where the DNA matches it firmly. Size is stated for part of the rows, as once, few or many counts, or as a class when the clone is expanded.

abundance: NA; d_gene: TRBD2; v_gene: TRBV15; len: 19; j_gene: TRBJ2-3; CDR3aa: CATSRDPLRLAGGLDTQYF; CDR3nt: TGTGCCACCAGCAGAGATCCCCTCAGACTAGCGGGAGGGCTAGATACGCAGTATTTT
abundance: few; d_gene: NA; v_gene: TRBV6-6; len: 14; j_gene: TRBJ2-2; CDR3aa: CASEGSLGTGELFF; CDR3nt: TGTGCCAGCGAGGGCTCCTTGGGCACCGGGGAGCTGTTTTTT
abundance: NA; d_gene: NA; v_gene: TRBV5-4; len: 14; j_gene: TRBJ2-2; CDR3aa: CASSLSLAPGELFF; CDR3nt: TGTGCCAGCAGCTTGTCGCTAGCGCCCGGGGAGCTGTTTTTT
abundance: NA; d_gene: TRBD2; v_gene: TRBV7-9; len: 15; j_gene: TRBJ2-1; CDR3aa: CASRSGLAEYNEQFF; CDR3nt: TGTGCCAGCAGGTCGGGACTAGCTGAGTACAATGAGCAGTTCTTC
abundance: NA; d_gene: NA; v_gene: TRBV5-5; len: 14; j_gene: TRBJ1-2; CDR3aa: CASSREVLPYGYTF; CDR3nt: TGTGCCAGCAGCCGGGAGGTATTGCCCTATGGCTACACCTTC
abundance: NA; d_gene: TRBD2; v_gene: TRBV7-9; len: 17; j_gene: TRBJ2-7; CDR3aa: CASSAPSHGTTPHEQYF; CDR3nt: TGTGCCAGCAGCGCCCCTTCGCACGGGACTACCCCCCACGAGCAGTACTTC
abundance: NA; d_gene: TRBD2; v_gene: TRBV19; len: 15; j_gene: TRBJ2-1; CDR3aa: CASSILLAGVDEQFF; CDR3nt: TGTGCCAGTAGTATTTTACTAGCGGGAGTGGATGAGCAGTTCTTC
abundance: NA; d_gene: TRBD2; v_gene: TRBV14; len: 19; j_gene: TRBJ2-1; CDR3aa: CASSHHRRTSGLNYNEQFF; CDR3nt: TGTGCCAGCAGCCATCACCGGCGGACTAGCGGGTTAAACTACAATGAGCAGTTCTTC
abundance: NA; d_gene: TRBD2; v_gene: TRBV7-8; len: 15; j_gene: TRBJ2-3; CDR3aa: CASSPGLAESNTQYF; CDR3nt: TGTGCCAGCAGCCCCGGGCTAGCGGAATCTAATACGCAGTATTTT
abundance: NA; d_gene: NA; v_gene: TRBV28; len: 12; j_gene: TRBJ1-2; CDR3aa: CASSPELLGYTF; CDR3nt: TGTGCCAGCAGTCCCGAGCTGCTAGGCTACACCTTC
abundance: NA; d_gene: TRBD2; v_gene: TRBV5-4; len: 15; j_gene: TRBJ2-7; CDR3aa: CASSRTSGDIYEQYF; CDR3nt: TGTGCCAGCAGCCGGACTAGCGGGGACATCTACGAGCAGTACTTC
abundance: NA; d_gene: NA; v_gene: TRBV7-8; len: 13; j_gene: TRBJ1-2; CDR3aa: CASSHEGNYGYTF; CDR3nt: TGTGCCAGCAGCCACGAGGGAAACTATGGCTACACCTTC
abundance: NA; d_gene: TRBD2; v_gene: TRBV6-6; len: 12; j_gene: TRBJ2-5; CDR3aa: CASMTGGETQYF; CDR3nt: TGTGCCAGCATGACGGGAGGAGAGACCCAGTACTTC
abundance: few; d_gene: NA; v_gene: TRBV9; len: 12; j_gene: TRBJ1-2; CDR3aa: CASSGSDYGYTF; CDR3nt: TGTGCCAGCAGCGGGTCGGACTATGGCTACACCTTC
abundance: NA; d_gene: NA; v_gene: TRBV29-1; len: 11; j_gene: TRBJ2-5; CDR3aa: CSVGPQGTQYF; CDR3nt: TGCAGCGTTGGTCCCCAGGGGACCCAGTACTTC
abundance: NA; d_gene: TRBD2; v_gene: TRBV5-4; len: 15; j_gene: TRBJ2-1; CDR3aa: CASSSSSGNFNEQFF; CDR3nt: TGTGCCAGCAGCTCCTCTAGCGGGAACTTCAATGAGCAGTTCTTC
abundance: once; d_gene: TRBD2; v_gene: TRBV5-1; len: 15; j_gene: TRBJ2-7; CDR3aa: CASSPTSGSSYEQYF; CDR3nt: TGCGCCAGCAGCCCAACTAGCGGGAGTTCCTACGAGCAGTACTTC
abundance: once; d_gene: TRBD1; v_gene: TRBV19; len: 15; j_gene: TRBJ2-1; CDR3aa: CASSRGQGRANEQFF; CDR3nt: TGTGCCAGTAGCCGCGGACAGGGGCGAGCCAATGAGCAGTTCTTC
abundance: NA; d_gene: NA; v_gene: TRBV7-9; len: 11; j_gene: TRBJ2-5; CDR3aa: CASSLSRERHF; CDR3nt: TGTGCCAGCAGCTTAAGCCGGGAAAGACACTTC
abundance: NA; d_gene: TRBD2; v_gene: TRBV5-1; len: 15; j_gene: TRBJ2-1; CDR3aa: CASSVGGSSYNEQFF; CDR3nt: TGCGCCAGCAGTGTCGGGGGGAGCTCCTACAATGAGCAGTTCTTC
abundance: few; d_gene: TRBD2; v_gene: TRBV7-8; len: 21; j_gene: TRBJ2-2; CDR3aa: CASSLANIVGTSGSNTGELFF; CDR3nt: TGTGCCAGCAGCTTAGCAAACATTGTGGGGACTAGCGGTTCGAACACCGGGGAGCTGTTTTTT
abundance: once; d_gene: TRBD1; v_gene: TRBV19; len: 13; j_gene: TRBJ1-2; CDR3aa: CASSTTGAPGYTF; CDR3nt: TGTGCCAGTAGTACAACAGGGGCTCCGGGCTACACCTTC
abundance: NA; d_gene: TRBD2; v_gene: TRBV2; len: 14; j_gene: TRBJ2-7; CDR3aa: CASSVGLAGAGQYF; CDR3nt: TGTGCCAGCAGTGTGGGGCTAGCGGGCGCCGGGCAGTACTTC
abundance: NA; d_gene: TRBD1; v_gene: TRBV5-1; len: 15; j_gene: TRBJ1-2; CDR3aa: CASSYRQGRFDGYTF; CDR3nt: TGCGCCAGCAGCTATAGACAGGGTCGTTTCGATGGCTACACCTTC
abundance: NA; d_gene: NA; v_gene: TRBV19; len: 13; j_gene: TRBJ1-1; CDR3aa: CASSTWTDTEAFF; CDR3nt: TGTGCCAGTAGTACTTGGACAGACACTGAAGCTTTCTTT
abundance: NA; d_gene: TRBD2; v_gene: TRBV5-1; len: 15; j_gene: TRBJ2-5; CDR3aa: CASSFVAGEEETQYF; CDR3nt: TGCGCCAGCAGCTTTGTAGCGGGAGAAGAAGAGACCCAGTACTTC
abundance: few; d_gene: NA; v_gene: TRBV10-3; len: 13; j_gene: TRBJ1-5; CDR3aa: CAINRESNQPQHF; CDR3nt: TGTGCCATCAATAGGGAGAGCAATCAGCCCCAGCATTTT
abundance: NA; d_gene: TRBD2; v_gene: TRBV5-1; len: 15; j_gene: TRBJ2-1; CDR3aa: CASSLSGRAYNEQFF; CDR3nt: TGCGCCAGCAGCCTTAGCGGGAGGGCCTACAATGAGCAGTTCTTC
abundance: NA; d_gene: TRBD2; v_gene: TRBV9; len: 14; j_gene: TRBJ2-7; CDR3aa: CASSVVPSGNEQYF; CDR3nt: TGTGCCAGCAGCGTAGTGCCTAGCGGGAACGAGCAGTACTTC
abundance: NA; d_gene: TRBD2; v_gene: TRBV5-1; len: 14; j_gene: TRBJ2-7; CDR3aa: CASSNGEGRHEQYF; CDR3nt: TGCGCCAGCAGTAACGGGGAGGGCCGCCACGAGCAGTACTTC
abundance: NA; d_gene: NA; v_gene: TRBV21-1; len: 12; j_gene: TRBJ2-2; CDR3aa: CASCYSTGELFF; CDR3nt: TGTGCCAGCTGTTACAGCACCGGGGAGCTGTTTTTT
abundance: NA; d_gene: NA; v_gene: TRBV18; len: 16; j_gene: TRBJ2-2; CDR3aa: CASSAAGTQNTGELFF; CDR3nt: TGTGCCAGCTCAGCAGCCGGGACACAGAACACCGGGGAGCTGTTTTTT
abundance: once; d_gene: NA; v_gene: TRBV19; len: 14; j_gene: TRBJ1-1; CDR3aa: CASSLAGGFTEAFF; CDR3nt: TGTGCCAGTAGTTTGGCCGGGGGGTTTACTGAAGCTTTCTTT
abundance: NA; d_gene: TRBD1; v_gene: TRBV6-4; len: 20; j_gene: TRBJ2-6; CDR3aa: CASSDHQTGTARSGANVLTF; CDR3nt: TGTGCCAGCAGTGACCACCAAACCGGGACAGCTAGATCTGGGGCCAACGTCCTGACTTTC
abundance: NA; d_gene: NA; v_gene: TRBV30; len: 13; j_gene: TRBJ1-5; CDR3aa: CAWSVAEGSPQHF; CDR3nt: TGTGCCTGGAGTGTAGCGGAGGGTTCGCCACAGCATTTT
abundance: NA; d_gene: NA; v_gene: TRBV27; len: 14; j_gene: TRBJ1-5; CDR3aa: CASSLSAGRQPQHF; CDR3nt: TGTGCCAGCAGTTTATCGGCAGGGCGACAGCCCCAGCATTTT
abundance: NA; d_gene: NA; v_gene: TRBV15; len: 14; j_gene: TRBJ2-1; CDR3aa: CATSRGLGAREQFF; CDR3nt: TGTGCCACCAGCAGAGGACTAGGGGCCCGTGAGCAGTTCTTC
abundance: NA; d_gene: TRBD2; v_gene: TRBV5-1; len: 15; j_gene: TRBJ2-5; CDR3aa: CASSPGTSGSETQYF; CDR3nt: TGCGCCAGCAGCCCCGGGACTAGCGGGTCGGAGACCCAGTACTTC
abundance: few; d_gene: TRBD1; v_gene: TRBV18; len: 14; j_gene: TRBJ1-2; CDR3aa: CASSDQQGEYGYTF; CDR3nt: TGTGCCAGCTCGGACCAACAGGGGGAATATGGCTACACCTTC
abundance: NA; d_gene: TRBD2; v_gene: TRBV19; len: 17; j_gene: TRBJ2-2; CDR3aa: CASSTGLAGATTGELFF; CDR3nt: TGTGCCAGTAGTACGGGACTAGCGGGAGCCACCACCGGGGAGCTGTTTTTT
abundance: NA; d_gene: TRBD2; v_gene: TRBV7-3; len: 15; j_gene: TRBJ2-7; CDR3aa: CASSLFPAGVYEQYF; CDR3nt: TGTGCCAGCAGCTTATTTCCAGCGGGAGTCTACGAGCAGTACTTC
abundance: NA; d_gene: NA; v_gene: TRBV7-6; len: 14; j_gene: TRBJ2-7; CDR3aa: CASSLNYAGMEQYF; CDR3nt: TGTGCCAGCAGCTTAAACTACGCCGGGATGGAGCAGTACTTC
abundance: NA; d_gene: NA; v_gene: TRBV11-2; len: 12; j_gene: TRBJ2-1; CDR3aa: CASSLGLTEQFF; CDR3nt: TGTGCCAGCAGCTTAGGCCTAACCGAGCAGTTCTTC
abundance: NA; d_gene: TRBD1; v_gene: TRBV18; len: 17; j_gene: TRBJ2-1; CDR3aa: CASSPYGQDRSYNEQFF; CDR3nt: TGTGCCAGCTCACCGTATGGACAGGACCGCTCCTACAATGAGCAGTTCTTC
abundance: NA; d_gene: NA; v_gene: TRBV2; len: 16; j_gene: TRBJ1-5; CDR3aa: CASSEQHSGLNQPQHF; CDR3nt: TGTGCCAGCAGTGAACAGCACTCAGGGCTCAATCAGCCCCAGCATTTT
abundance: NA; d_gene: NA; v_gene: TRBV7-6; len: 18; j_gene: TRBJ2-6; CDR3aa: CASSLTPPTGPGANVLTF; CDR3nt: TGTGCCAGCAGCCTCACCCCCCCAACAGGCCCTGGGGCCAACGTCCTGACTTTC
abundance: NA; d_gene: NA; v_gene: TRBV5-4; len: 16; j_gene: TRBJ1-3; CDR3aa: CASSLGRSGAGNTIYF; CDR3nt: TGTGCCAGCAGCCTCGGCCGATCGGGGGCTGGAAACACCATATATTTT
abundance: NA; d_gene: TRBD2; v_gene: TRBV6-1; len: 15; j_gene: TRBJ2-5; CDR3aa: CASPKTGGQWETQYF; CDR3nt: TGTGCCAGCCCTAAAACGGGGGGGCAATGGGAGACCCAGTACTTC
abundance: NA; d_gene: TRBD1; v_gene: TRBV11-2; len: 15; j_gene: TRBJ1-4; CDR3aa: CASSSSGQGNEKLFF; CDR3nt: TGTGCCAGCAGCTCTTCGGGACAGGGGAATGAAAAACTGTTTTTT
abundance: NA; d_gene: NA; v_gene: TRBV19; len: 14; j_gene: TRBJ2-4; CDR3aa: CASTTDIHKNIQYF; CDR3nt: TGTGCCAGTACTACCGACATCCACAAAAACATTCAGTACTTC
abundance: NA; d_gene: TRBD2; v_gene: TRBV4-1; len: 15; j_gene: TRBJ2-2; CDR3aa: CASSQELAFAGELFF; CDR3nt: TGCGCCAGCAGCCAAGAACTAGCGTTCGCCGGGGAGCTGTTTTTT
abundance: NA; d_gene: TRBD2; v_gene: TRBV11-2; len: 19; j_gene: TRBJ2-6; CDR3aa: CASSHPPGLAGSGANVLTF; CDR3nt: TGTGCCAGCAGCCACCCCCCGGGACTAGCGGGCTCTGGGGCCAACGTCCTGACTTTC
abundance: NA; d_gene: NA; v_gene: TRBV21-1; len: 16; j_gene: TRBJ1-6; CDR3aa: CASSKERDRLNSPLHF; CDR3nt: TGTGCCAGCAGCAAAGAAAGGGACAGGCTGAATTCACCCCTCCACTTT
abundance: NA; d_gene: NA; v_gene: TRBV7-3; len: 15; j_gene: TRBJ2-1; CDR3aa: CASSLLGPSGNEQFF; CDR3nt: TGTGCCAGCAGCTTATTGGGGCCAAGTGGGAATGAGCAGTTCTTC
abundance: few; d_gene: TRBD1; v_gene: TRBV4-1; len: 14; j_gene: TRBJ2-5; CDR3aa: CASRMKGGGETQYF; CDR3nt: TGCGCCAGCAGGATGAAAGGGGGCGGAGAGACCCAGTACTTC
abundance: NA; d_gene: TRBD2; v_gene: TRBV7-9; len: 16; j_gene: TRBJ2-1; CDR3aa: CASSSTSGQSYNEQFF; CDR3nt: TGTGCCAGCAGCTCTACTAGCGGACAGTCCTACAATGAGCAGTTCTTC
abundance: few; d_gene: TRBD1; v_gene: TRBV6-5; len: 16; j_gene: TRBJ1-5; CDR3aa: CASSYSGTASNQPQHF; CDR3nt: TGTGCCAGCAGTTACTCGGGGACAGCTAGCAATCAGCCCCAGCATTTT
abundance: NA; d_gene: NA; v_gene: TRBV28; len: 14; j_gene: TRBJ1-3; CDR3aa: CASILGSSGNTIYF; CDR3nt: TGTGCCAGCATTCTAGGAAGCTCTGGAAACACCATATATTTT
abundance: NA; d_gene: NA; v_gene: TRBV19; len: 13; j_gene: TRBJ2-2; CDR3aa: CASSIKPTGELFF; CDR3nt: TGTGCCAGTAGTATCAAGCCAACCGGGGAGCTGTTTTTT